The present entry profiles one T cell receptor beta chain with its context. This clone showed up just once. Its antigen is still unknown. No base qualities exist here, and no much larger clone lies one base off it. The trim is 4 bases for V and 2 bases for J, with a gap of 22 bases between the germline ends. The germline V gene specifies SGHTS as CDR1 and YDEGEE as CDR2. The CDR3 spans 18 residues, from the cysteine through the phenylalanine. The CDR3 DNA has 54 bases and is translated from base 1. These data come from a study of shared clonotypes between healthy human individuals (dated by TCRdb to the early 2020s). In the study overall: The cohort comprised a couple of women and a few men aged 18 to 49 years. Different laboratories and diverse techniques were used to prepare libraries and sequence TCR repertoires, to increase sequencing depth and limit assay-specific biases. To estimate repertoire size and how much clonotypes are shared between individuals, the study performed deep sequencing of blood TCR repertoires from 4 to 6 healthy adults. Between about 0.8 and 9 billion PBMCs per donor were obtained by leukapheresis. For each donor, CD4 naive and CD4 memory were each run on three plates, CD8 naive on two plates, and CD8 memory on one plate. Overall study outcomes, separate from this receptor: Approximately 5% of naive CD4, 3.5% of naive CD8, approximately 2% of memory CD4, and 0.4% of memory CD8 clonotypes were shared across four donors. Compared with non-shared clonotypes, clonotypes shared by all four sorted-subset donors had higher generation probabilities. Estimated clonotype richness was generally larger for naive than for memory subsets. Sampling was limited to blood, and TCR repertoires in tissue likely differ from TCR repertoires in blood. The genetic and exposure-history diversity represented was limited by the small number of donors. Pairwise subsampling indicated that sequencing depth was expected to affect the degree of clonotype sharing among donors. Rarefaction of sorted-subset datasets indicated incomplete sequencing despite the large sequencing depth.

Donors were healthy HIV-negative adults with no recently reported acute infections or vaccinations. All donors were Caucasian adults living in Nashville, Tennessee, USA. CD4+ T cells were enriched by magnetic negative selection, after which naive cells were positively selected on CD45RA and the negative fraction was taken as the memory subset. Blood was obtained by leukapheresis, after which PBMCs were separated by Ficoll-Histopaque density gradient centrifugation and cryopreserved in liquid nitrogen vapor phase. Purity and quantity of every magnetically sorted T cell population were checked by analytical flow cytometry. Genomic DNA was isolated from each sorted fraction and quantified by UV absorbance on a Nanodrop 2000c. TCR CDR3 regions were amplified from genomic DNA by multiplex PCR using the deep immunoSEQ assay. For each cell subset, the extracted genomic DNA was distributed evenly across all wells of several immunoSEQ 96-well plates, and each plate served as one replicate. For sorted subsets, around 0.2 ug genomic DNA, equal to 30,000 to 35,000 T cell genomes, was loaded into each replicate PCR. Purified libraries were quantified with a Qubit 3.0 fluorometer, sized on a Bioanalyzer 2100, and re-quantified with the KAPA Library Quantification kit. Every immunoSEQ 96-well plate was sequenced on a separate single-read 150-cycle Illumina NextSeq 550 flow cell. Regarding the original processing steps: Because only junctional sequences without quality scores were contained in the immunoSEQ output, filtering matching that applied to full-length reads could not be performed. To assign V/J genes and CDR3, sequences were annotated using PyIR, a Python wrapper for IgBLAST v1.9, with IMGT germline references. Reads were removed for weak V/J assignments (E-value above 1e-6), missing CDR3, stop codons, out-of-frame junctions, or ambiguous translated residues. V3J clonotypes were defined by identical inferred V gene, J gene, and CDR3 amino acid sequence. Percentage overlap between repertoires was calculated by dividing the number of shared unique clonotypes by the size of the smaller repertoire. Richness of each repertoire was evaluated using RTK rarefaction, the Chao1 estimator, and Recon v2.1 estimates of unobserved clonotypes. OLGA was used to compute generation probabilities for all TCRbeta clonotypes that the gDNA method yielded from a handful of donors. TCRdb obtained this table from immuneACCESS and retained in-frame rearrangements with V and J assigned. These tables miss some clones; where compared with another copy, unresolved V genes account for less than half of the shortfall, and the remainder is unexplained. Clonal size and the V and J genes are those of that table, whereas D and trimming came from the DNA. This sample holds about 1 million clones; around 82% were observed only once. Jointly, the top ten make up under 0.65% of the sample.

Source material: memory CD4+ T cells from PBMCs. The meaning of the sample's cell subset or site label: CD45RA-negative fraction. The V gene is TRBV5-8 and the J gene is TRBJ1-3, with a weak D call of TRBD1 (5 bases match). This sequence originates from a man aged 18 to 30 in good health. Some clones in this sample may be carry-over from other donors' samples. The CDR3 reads CASSRYWVGGRTGNTIYF. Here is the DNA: TGTGCCAGCAGCCGTTATTGGGTCGGGGGAAGGACTGGAAACACCATATATTTT. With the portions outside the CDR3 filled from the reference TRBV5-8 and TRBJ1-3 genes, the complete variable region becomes EAGVTQSPTHLIKTRGQQATLRCSPISGHTSVYWYQQALGLGLQFLLWYDEGEERNRGNFPPRFSGRQFPNYSSELNVNALELEDSALYLCASSRYWVGGRTGNTIYFGEGSWLTVV.